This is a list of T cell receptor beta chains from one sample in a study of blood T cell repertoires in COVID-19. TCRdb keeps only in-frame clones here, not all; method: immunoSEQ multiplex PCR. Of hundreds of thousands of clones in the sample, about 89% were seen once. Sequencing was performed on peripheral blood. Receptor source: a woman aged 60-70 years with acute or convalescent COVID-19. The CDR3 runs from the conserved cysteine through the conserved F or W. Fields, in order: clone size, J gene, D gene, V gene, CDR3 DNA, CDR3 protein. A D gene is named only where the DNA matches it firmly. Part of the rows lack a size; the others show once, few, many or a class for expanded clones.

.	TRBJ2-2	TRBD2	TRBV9	TGTGCCAGCAGCTCCCGGACTAGCGGGAACACCGGGGAGCTGTTTTTT	CASSSRTSGNTGELFF
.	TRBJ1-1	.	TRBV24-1	TGTGCCACCAGGGGGAGCCTTAACACTGAAGCTTTCTTT	CATRGSLNTEAFF
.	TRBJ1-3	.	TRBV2	TGTGCCAGCAGTGACAGGGGCACCGAGGAAGACACCATATATTTT	CASSDRGTEEDTIYF
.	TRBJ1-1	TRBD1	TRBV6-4	TGTGCCAGCAGTGAGGGACAGGGGGCGCGAACTGAAGCTTTCTTT	CASSEGQGARTEAFF
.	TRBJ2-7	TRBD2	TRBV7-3	TGTGCCAGCAGCCCCAACAGCGGGAGTGGCGAGCAGTACTTC	CASSPNSGSGEQYF
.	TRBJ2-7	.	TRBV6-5	TGTGCCAGCAGCGCAGGGATAATGGCCTCCTACGAGCAGTACTTC	CASSAGIMASYEQYF
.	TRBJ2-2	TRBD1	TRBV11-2	TGTGCCAGCAGCGCCCGGGACAGCCTCAGACTTACTAACACCGGGGAGCTGTTTTTT	CASSARDSLRLTNTGELFF
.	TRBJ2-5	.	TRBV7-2	TGTGCCAGCAGCTTATGGGGCAGTCAAGAGACCCAGTACTTC	CASSLWGSQETQYF
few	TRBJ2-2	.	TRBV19	TGTGCCAGTAGTATAAGGCTAGCAGATACCGGGGAGCTGTTTTTT	CASSIRLADTGELFF
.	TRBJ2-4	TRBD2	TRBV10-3	TGTGCCATCAGTGAGTCCCTAGCGGGAGGGCCCATTCAGTACTTC	CAISESLAGGPIQYF
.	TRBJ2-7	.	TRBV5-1	TGCGCCAGCAGCTGGGGGGACGAGCAGTACTTC	CASSWGDEQYF
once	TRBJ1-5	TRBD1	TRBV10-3	TGTGCCATCAGCGGGGGACAGGGCAATCAGCCCCAGCATTTT	CAISGGQGNQPQHF
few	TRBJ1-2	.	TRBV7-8	TGTGCCAGCAGCTTACAGGGACGGGGGAATTCTGGCTATGGCTACACCTTC	CASSLQGRGNSGYGYTF
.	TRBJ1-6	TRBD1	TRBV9	TGTGCCAGCAGCGTAGGAGGGACAGGGAATTCACCCCTCCACTTT	CASSVGGTGNSPLHF
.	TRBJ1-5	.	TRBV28	TGTGCCAGCAGTTTACGGGGATATGGCAATCAGCCCCAGCATTTT	CASSLRGYGNQPQHF
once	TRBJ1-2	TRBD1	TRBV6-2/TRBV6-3	TGTGCCAGCAGTTATGGGGCAGGGGGCTATGGCTACACCTTC	CASSYGAGGYGYTF
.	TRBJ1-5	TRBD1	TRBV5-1	TGCGCCAGCAGGTTCCTCGGGACAGGGGGCAATCAGCCCCAGCATTTT	CASRFLGTGGNQPQHF
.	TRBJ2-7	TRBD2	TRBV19	TGTGCCAGTAGCAGACTAGCGGGGGGCAGACCCTACGAGCAGTACTTC	CASSRLAGGRPYEQYF
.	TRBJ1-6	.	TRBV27	TGTGCCAGCAGTCCCATGGGGGGACCTATTTATAATTCACCCCTCCACTTT	CASSPMGGPIYNSPLHF
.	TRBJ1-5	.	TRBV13	TGTGCCAGCAGCTTAAGGGGAAGCAATCAGCCCCAGCATTTT	CASSLRGSNQPQHF
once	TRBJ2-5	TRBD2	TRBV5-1	TGCGCCAGCAGCTTGGGGACTAGCGGGGGGCACGAGACCCAGTACTTC	CASSLGTSGGHETQYF
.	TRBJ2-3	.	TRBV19	TGTGCCAGTAGTATGAGGACGGGGGAGGTATCGCAGTATTTT	CASSMRTGEVSQYF
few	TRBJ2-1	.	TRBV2	TGTGCCAGCAGTGAAGCGAGGCAGAGTAGATACAATGAGCAGTTCTTC	CASSEARQSRYNEQFF
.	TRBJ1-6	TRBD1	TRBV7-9	TGTGCCAGCGCTCCTGGGGACAGGAATTCACCCCTCCACTTT	CASAPGDRNSPLHF
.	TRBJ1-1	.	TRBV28	TGTGCCAGCAGTTTATCGGGCCCGGGGGGAGCTTTCTTT	CASSLSGPGGAFF
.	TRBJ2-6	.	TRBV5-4	TGTGCCTCCGGGGCTGGGGCCAACGTCCTGACTTTC	CASGAGANVLTF
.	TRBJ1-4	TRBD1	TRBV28	TGTGCCAGCAGTGAGACAGGGGGCGGTGAAAAACTGTTTTTT	CASSETGGGEKLFF
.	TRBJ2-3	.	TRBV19	TGTGCCAGTACCCCCTCATGGGCCGGGGAACGAGATACGCAGTATTTT	CASTPSWAGERDTQYF
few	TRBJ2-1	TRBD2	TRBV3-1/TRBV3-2	TGTGCCAGCAGCGGGACTAGCGGGGGGTATTACAATGAGCAGTTCTTC	CASSGTSGGYYNEQFF
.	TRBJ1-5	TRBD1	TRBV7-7	TGTGCCAGCAGCTTTAATTCACCGGGACAGGGGGGTTGGGGCCCCAATCAGCCCCAGCATTTT	CASSFNSPGQGGWGPNQPQHF
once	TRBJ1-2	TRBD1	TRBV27	TGTGCCAGCGGGAAAGGGGGCGTTTGGTATGGCTACACCTTC	CASGKGGVWYGYTF
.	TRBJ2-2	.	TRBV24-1	TGTGCCACCAGTGACCGCGGAAGCACCGGGGAGCTGTTTTTT	CATSDRGSTGELFF
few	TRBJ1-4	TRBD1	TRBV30	TGTGCCTTCTTGGACAGGGCCAGTCAAGGGTCTAATGAAAAACTGTTTTTT	CAFLDRASQGSNEKLFF
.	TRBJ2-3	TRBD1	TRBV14	TGTGCCAGCAGCCACCCGACAGGGGGTATAGATACGCAGTATTTT	CASSHPTGGIDTQYF
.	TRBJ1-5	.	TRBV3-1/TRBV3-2	TGTGCCAGCAGCTTAAGCGGGAGAGACCAGCCCCAGCATTTT	CASSLSGRDQPQHF
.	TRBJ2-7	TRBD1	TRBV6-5	TGTGCCAGCAGTCAGCCGGGACAGGGTCTCTCCGAGCAGTACTTC	CASSQPGQGLSEQYF
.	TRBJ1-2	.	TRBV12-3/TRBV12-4	TGTGCCAGCAGCACCACCCCGGGGGGCTACACCTTC	CASSTTPGGYTF
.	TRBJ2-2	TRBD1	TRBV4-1	TGCGCCAGCAGCAAAACGACAGGGAGCACCGGGGAGCTGTTTTTT	CASSKTTGSTGELFF
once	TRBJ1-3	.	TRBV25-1	TGTGCCAGCAGTCTCTCAAGGAGTGCCACCATATATTTT	CASSLSRSATIYF
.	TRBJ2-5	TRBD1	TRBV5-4	TGTGCCAGCAGCGGACAGGGGTCGGAGACCCAGTACTTC	CASSGQGSETQYF
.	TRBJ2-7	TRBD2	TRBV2	TGTGCCAGCAGCGCCGGACTAGCGGGAGGCTACGAGCAGTACTTC	CASSAGLAGGYEQYF
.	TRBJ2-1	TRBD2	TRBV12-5	TGTGCTAGTGGTTTCGCGGGACTAGCGGGGAAGTGGACCTACAATGAGCAGTTCTTC	CASGFAGLAGKWTYNEQFF
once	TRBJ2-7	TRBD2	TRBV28	TGTGCCAGCAGGGGACTAGCGGCCTTCTACGAGCAGTACTTC	CASRGLAAFYEQYF
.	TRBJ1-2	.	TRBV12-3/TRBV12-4	TGTGCCAGCAGTTTAGGACACCTAGGCTACACCTTC	CASSLGHLGYTF
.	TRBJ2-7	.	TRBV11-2	TGTGCCAGCAAATTACAGGACAGCGAGCAGTACTTC	CASKLQDSEQYF
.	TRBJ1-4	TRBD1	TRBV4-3	TGCGCCAGCAGCCAAGGACAGGGGGGTGAAAAACTGTTTTTT	CASSQGQGGEKLFF
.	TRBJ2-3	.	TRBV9	TGTGCCAGCAGCGTCGGCGGGAGCACAGATACGCAGTATTTT	CASSVGGSTDTQYF
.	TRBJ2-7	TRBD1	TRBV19	TGTGCCAGTAGGATGGACAGGAGTAGTGGCTACGAGCAGTACTTC	CASRMDRSSGYEQYF
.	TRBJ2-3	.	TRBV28	TGTGCCAGCAGTTTATGGTGGAGGGACCAGCTAACAGATACGCAGTATTTT	CASSLWWRDQLTDTQYF
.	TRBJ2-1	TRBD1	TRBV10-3	TGTGCCATCGGTCCGGGACAGGGCCCAAATGAGCAGTTCTTC	CAIGPGQGPNEQFF